This TCR beta chain comes out of a study of T cell responses to AZD1222 COVID-19 vaccine. Regarding the study as a whole: CD4 TCRs covered the whole spike, strongest at regions 160-218 and 743-854.

This CDR3 is 15 amino acids long. V lost 0 bases to trimming and J lost 0 bases, with 6 bases between them. CDR1 SEHNR and CDR2 FQNEAQ come from the germline V gene (reference sequence). About this clone: Its antigen is currently unknown.

Combined were second doses at about 4 or about 12 weeks. Profiling relied on immunoSEQ multiplex PCR, and the TCRdb table lists in-frame clones only, not all of them. The sample lists approximately 70,000 clones; around 80% were seen once. The sequenced sample was peripheral blood, obtained 28 days after the second AZD1222 dose. The TCR comes from an adult who received the AZD1222 COVID-19 vaccine. The chain is built from TRBV7-9 and TRBJ2-1; possibly TRBD1 for D (6 bases). The CDR3 region has the DNA TGTGCCAGCAGCTTAGCACAGGGCTCCTACAATGAGCAGTTCTTC. Protein: CASSLAQGSYNEQFF.